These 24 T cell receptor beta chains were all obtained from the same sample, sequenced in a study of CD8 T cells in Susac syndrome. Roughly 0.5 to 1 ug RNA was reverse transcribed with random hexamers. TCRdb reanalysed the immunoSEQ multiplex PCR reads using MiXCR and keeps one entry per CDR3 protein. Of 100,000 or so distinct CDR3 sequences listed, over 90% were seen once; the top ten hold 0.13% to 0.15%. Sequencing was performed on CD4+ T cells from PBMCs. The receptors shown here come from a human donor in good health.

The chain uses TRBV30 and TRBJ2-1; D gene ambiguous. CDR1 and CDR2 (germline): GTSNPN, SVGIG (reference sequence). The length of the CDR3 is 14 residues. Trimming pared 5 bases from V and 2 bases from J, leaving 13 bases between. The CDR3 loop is CAWGFAAAYNEQFF. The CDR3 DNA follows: TGTGCCTGGGGGTTTGCGGCTGCCTACAATGAGCAGTTCTTC.

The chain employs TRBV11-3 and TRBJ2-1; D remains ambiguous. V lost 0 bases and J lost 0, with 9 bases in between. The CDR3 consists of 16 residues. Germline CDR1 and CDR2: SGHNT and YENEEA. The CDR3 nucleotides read TGTGCCAGCAGCTTAGATCCGAGAGGCTCCTACAATGAGCAGTTCTTC. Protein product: CASSLDPRGSYNEQFF.

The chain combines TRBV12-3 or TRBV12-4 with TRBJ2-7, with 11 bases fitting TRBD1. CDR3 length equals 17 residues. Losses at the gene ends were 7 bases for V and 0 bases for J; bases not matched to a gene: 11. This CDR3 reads CASIKDRGRPSSYEQYF. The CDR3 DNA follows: TGTGCCAGCATCAAGGACAGGGGGCGACCTTCCTCCTACGAGCAGTACTTC.

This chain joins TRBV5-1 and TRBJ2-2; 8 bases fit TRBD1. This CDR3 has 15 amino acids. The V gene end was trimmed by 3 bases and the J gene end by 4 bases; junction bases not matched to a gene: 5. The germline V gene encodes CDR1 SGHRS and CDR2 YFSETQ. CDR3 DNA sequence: TGCGCCAGCAGCTGGACAGGGTCGGCCACCGGGGAGCTGTTTTTT. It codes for CASSWTGSATGELFF. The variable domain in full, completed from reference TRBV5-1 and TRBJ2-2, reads KAGVTQTPRYLIKTRGQQVTLSCSPISGHRSVSWYQQTPGQGLQFLFEYFSETQRNKGNFPGRFSGRQFSNSRSEMNVSTLELGDSALYLCASSWTGSATGELFFGEGSRLTVL.

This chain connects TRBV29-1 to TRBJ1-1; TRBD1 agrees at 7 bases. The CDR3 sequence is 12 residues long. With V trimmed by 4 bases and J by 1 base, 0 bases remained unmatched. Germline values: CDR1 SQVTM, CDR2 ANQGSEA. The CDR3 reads CSVGDRNTEAFF. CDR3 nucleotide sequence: TGCAGCGTTGGGGACAGGAACACTGAAGCTTTCTTT.

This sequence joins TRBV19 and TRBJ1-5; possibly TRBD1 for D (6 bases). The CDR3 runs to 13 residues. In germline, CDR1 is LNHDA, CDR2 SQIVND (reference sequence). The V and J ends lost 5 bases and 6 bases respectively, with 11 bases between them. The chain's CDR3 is CASSAGVAQPQHF. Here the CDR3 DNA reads TGTGCCAGTAGTGCAGGGGTGGCTCAGCCCCAGCATTTT.

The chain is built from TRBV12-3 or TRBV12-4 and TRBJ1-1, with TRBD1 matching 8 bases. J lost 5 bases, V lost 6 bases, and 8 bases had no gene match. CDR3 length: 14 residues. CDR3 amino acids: CASRLQGVGTEAFF. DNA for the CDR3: TGTGCCAGCAGATTACAGGGGGTTGGGACTGAAGCTTTCTTT.

The CDR3 reads CASSQGPVASGTDEQFF. Written as DNA, the CDR3 is TGTGCCAGCAGCCAAGGTCCGGTGGCTAGCGGGACCGATGAGCAGTTCTTC. This rearrangement joins TRBV3-1 to TRBJ2-1; TRBD2 matches at 9 bases. CDR1 and CDR2 (germline): LGHDT, YNNKEL (reference sequence). CDR3 length: 17 residues. V shed 1 base and J 8 bases; nucleotides not matched to a gene: 12.

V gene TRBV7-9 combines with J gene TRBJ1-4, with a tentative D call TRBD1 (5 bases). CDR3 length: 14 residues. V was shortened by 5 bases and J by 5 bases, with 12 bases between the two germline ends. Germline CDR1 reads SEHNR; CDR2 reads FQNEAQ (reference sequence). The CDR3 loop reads CASSPVTGNEKLFF. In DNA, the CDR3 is TGTGCCAGCAGCCCCGTTACAGGCAATGAAAAACTGTTTTTT. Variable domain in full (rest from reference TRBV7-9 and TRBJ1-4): DTGVSQNPRHKITKRGQNVTFRCDPISEHNRLYWYRQTLGQGPEFLTYFQNEAQLEKSRLLSDRFSAERPKGSFSTLEIQRTEQGDSAMYLCASSPVTGNEKLFFGSGTQLSVL.

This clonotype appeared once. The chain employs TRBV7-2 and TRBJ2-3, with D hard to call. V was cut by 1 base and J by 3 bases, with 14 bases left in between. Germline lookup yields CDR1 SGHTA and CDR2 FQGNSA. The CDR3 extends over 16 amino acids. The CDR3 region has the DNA TGTGCCAGCAGCTTAGAGGTCGCCCGCGTGACAGATACGCAGTATTTT. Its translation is CASSLEVARVTDTQYF.

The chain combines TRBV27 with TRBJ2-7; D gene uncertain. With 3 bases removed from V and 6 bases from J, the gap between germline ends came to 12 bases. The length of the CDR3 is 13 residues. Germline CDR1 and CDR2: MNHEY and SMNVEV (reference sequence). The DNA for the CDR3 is TGTGCCAGCAGTTTCGGCCAGGCAGTCGAGCAGTACTTC. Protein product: CASSFGQAVEQYF.

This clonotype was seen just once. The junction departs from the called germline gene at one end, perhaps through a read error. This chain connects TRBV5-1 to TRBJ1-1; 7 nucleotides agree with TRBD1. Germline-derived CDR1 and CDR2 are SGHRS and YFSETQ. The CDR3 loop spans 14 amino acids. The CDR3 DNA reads TGCGCCAGCAGCCGACAGGGATTGAACACTGAAGTTTTCTTT. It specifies CASSRQGLNTEVFF. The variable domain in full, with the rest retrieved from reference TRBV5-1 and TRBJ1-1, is KAGVTQTPRYLIKTRGQQVTLSCSPISGHRSVSWYQQTPGQGLQFLFEYFSETQRNKGNFPGRFSGRQFSNSRSEMNVSTLELGDSALYLCASSRQGLNTEVFFGQGTRLTVV.

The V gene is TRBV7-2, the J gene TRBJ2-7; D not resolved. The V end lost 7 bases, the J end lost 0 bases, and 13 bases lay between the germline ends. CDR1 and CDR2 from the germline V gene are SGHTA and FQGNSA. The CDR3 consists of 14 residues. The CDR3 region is CASTPWRDSYEQYF. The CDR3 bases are TGTGCCAGCACCCCGTGGAGAGACTCCTACGAGCAGTACTTC.

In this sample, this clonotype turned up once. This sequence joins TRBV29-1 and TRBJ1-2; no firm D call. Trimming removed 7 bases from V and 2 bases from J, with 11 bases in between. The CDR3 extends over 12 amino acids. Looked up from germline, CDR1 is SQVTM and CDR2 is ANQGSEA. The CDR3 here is CSADRGNYGYTF. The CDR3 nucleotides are TGCAGCGCGGACCGCGGCAACTATGGCTACACCTTC.

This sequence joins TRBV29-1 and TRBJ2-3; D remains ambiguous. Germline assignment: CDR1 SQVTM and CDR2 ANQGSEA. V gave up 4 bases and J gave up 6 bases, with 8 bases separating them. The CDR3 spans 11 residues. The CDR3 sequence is CSVAYSDTQYF. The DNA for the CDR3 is TGCAGCGTTGCCTACTCGGATACGCAGTATTTT.

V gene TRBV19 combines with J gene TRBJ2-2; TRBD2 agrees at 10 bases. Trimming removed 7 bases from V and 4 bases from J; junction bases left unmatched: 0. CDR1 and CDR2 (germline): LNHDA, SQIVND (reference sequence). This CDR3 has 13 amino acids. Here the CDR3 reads CASIAGGTGELFF. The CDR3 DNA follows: TGTGCCAGTATAGCGGGGGGCACCGGGGAGCTGTTTTTT. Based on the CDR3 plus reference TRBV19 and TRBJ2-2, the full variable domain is DGGITQSPKYLFRKEGQNVTLSCEQNLNHDAMYWYRQDPGQGLRLIYYSQIVNDFQKGDIAEGYSVSREKKESFPLTVTSAQKNPTAFYLCASIAGGTGELFFGEGSRLTVL.

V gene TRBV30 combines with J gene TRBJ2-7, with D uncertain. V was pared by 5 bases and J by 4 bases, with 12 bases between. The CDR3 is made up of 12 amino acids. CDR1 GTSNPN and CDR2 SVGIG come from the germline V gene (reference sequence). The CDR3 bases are TGTGCCTGGGGATTCGGGCCGTACGAGCAGTACTTC. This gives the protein CAWGFGPYEQYF. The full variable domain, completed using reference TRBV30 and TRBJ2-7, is SQTIHQWPATLVQPVGSPLSLECTVEGTSNPNLYWYRQAAGRGLQLLFYSVGIGQISSEVPQNLSASRPQDRQFILSSKKLLLSDSGFYLCAWGFGPYEQYFGPGTRLTVT.

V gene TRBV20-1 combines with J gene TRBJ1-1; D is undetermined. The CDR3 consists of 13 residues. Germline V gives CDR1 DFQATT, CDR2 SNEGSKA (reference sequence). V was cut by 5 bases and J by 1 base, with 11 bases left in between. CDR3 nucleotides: TGCAGTGCTGCCCGAGGACCGAACACTGAAGCTTTCTTT. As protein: CSAARGPNTEAFF.

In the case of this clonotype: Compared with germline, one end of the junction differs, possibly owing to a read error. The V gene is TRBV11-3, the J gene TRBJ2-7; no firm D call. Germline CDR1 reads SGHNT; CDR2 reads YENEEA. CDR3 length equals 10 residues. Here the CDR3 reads CASSFLRHPF. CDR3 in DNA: TGTGCCAGCAGCTTTCTCCGACATCCCTTC.

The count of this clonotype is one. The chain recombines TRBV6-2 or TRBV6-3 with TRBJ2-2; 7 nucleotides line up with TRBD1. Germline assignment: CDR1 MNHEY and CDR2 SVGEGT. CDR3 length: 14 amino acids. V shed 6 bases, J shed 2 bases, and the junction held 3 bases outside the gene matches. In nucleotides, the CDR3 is TGTGCCAGCAGAAGACAGGGAAACACCGGGGAGCTGTTTTTT. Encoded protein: CASRRQGNTGELFF.

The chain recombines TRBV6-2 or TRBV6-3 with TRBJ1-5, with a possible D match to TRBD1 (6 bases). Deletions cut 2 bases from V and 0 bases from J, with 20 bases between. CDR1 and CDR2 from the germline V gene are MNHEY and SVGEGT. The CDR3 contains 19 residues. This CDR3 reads CASSYNPAKRGYSNQPQHF. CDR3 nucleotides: TGTGCCAGCAGTTACAATCCGGCTAAAAGGGGGTATAGCAATCAGCCCCAGCATTTT.

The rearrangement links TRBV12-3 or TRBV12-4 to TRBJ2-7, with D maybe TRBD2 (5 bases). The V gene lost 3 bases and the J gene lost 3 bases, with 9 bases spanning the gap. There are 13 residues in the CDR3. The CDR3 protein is CASSFGGNYEQYF. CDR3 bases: TGTGCCAGCAGTTTCGGAGGAAACTACGAGCAGTACTTC.

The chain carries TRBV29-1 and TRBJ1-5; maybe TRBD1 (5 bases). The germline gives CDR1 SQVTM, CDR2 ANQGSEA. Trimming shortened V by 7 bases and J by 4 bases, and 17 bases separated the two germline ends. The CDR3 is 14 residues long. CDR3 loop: CSASLGQGNQPQHF. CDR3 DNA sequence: TGCAGCGCTTCGTTAGGGCAGGGTAATCAGCCCCAGCATTTT.

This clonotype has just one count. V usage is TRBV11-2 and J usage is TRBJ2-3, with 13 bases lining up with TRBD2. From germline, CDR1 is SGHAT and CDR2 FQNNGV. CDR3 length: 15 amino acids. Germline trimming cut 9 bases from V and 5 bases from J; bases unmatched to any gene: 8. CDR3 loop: CASTRTSGGRDTQYF. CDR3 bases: TGTGCCAGTACCCGGACTAGCGGGGGTCGAGATACGCAGTATTTT.